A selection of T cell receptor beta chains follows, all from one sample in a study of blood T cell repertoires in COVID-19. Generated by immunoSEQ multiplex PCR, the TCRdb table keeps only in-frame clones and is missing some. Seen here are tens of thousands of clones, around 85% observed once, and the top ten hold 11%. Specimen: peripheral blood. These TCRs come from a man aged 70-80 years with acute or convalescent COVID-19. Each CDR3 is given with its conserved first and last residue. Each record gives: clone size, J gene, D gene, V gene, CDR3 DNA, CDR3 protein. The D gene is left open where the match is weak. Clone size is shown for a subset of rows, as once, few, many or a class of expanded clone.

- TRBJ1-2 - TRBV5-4 TGTGCCAGCAGCACGGCGACAGTGAACTATGGCTACACCTTC CASSTATVNYGYTF
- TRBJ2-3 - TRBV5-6 TGTGCCAGCAGCTTGGGACTCCTTAGCACAGATACGCAGTATTTT CASSLGLLSTDTQYF
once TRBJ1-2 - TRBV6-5 TGTGCCAGCAGTTATACCCGACAGGCAGGGGGCTACACCTTC CASSYTRQAGGYTF
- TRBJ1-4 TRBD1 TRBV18 TGTGCCAGCTCACCGCCTGACAGGGCATCTAATGAAAAACTGTTTTTT CASSPPDRASNEKLFF
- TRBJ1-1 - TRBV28 TGTGCCAGCAGGCTAATGAACACTGAAGCTTTCTTT CASRLMNTEAFF
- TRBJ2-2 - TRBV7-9 TGTGCCAGCAGCCAAGGAGGGACCGGGGAGCTGTTTTTT CASSQGGTGELFF
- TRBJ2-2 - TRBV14 TGTGCCAGCAGCCAAGTCCAGTCGAACACCGGGGAGCTGTTTTTT CASSQVQSNTGELFF
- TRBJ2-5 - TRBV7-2 TGTGCCAGCAGCCAAGATGGTCAGGGACAAGAGACCCAGTACTTC CASSQDGQGQETQYF
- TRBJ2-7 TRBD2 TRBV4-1 TGCGCCAGCAGCCCCGGACTAGCGGGGGGTTACGAGCAGTACTTC CASSPGLAGGYEQYF
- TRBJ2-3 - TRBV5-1 TGCGCCAGCAGCTTGGAGACAGCTACTAGCACAGATACGCAGTATTTT CASSLETATSTDTQYF
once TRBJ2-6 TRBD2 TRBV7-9 TGTGCCAGCAGCTCCCCGCGCTCGGGGGGGGTGGAAGGGGCCAACGTCCTGACTTTC CASSSPRSGGVEGANVLTF
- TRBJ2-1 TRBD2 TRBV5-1 TGCGCCAGCAGCCCAGGGACTAGCGGGGGGCGTTATGACAATGAGCAGTTCTTC CASSPGTSGGRYDNEQFF
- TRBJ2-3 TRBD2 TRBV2 TGTGCCAGCAGTTTCTACGGACTAGCGGGGGCCAGCACAGATACGCAGTATTTT CASSFYGLAGASTDTQYF
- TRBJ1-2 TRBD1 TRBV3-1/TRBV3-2 TGTGCCAGCAGCCAACAGGGGGCCCCTAACTATGGCTACACCTTC CASSQQGAPNYGYTF
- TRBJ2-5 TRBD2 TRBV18 TGTGCCAGCTCATTGTGGACTAGCGATCAGACCCAGTACTTC CASSLWTSDQTQYF
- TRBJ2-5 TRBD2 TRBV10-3 TGTGCCATCCGAAGCGGGGCCCAAGAGACCCAGTACTTC CAIRSGAQETQYF
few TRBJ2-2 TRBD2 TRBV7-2 TGTGCCAGCATACTCCTAGCGGGGGGCACCGGGGAGCTGTTTTTT CASILLAGGTGELFF
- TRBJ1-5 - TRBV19 TGTGCCAGTAGTATTTGGACAGAGGGAATTCAGCCCCAGCATTTT CASSIWTEGIQPQHF
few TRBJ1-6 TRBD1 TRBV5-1 TGCGCCAGCAGCCCAGGGACAGGGGAGGGTTCACCCCTCCACTTT CASSPGTGEGSPLHF
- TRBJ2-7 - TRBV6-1 TGTGCCAGCAGTGAAGCTTACAGTCCTTTATCCTACGAGCAGTACTTC CASSEAYSPLSYEQYF
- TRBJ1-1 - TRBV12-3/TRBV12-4 TGTGCCAGCAGCCAGGGCCATTTTGAAGCTTTCTTT CASSQGHFEAFF
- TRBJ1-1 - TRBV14 TGTGCCAGCAGCCACGCAGGGCTGAACACTGAAGCTTTCTTT CASSHAGLNTEAFF
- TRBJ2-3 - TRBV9 TGTGCCAGCAGCGTAGCTACCGAGGGAGCACCGCAGTATTTT CASSVATEGAPQYF
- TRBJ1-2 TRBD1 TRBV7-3 TGTGCCAGCAGCCCTTGGGACAGGGTGATTGGGGTCCGGTGTGGCTACACCTTC CASSPWDRVIGVRCGYTF
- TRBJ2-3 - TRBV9 TGTGCCAGCAGCGTAGTGGAGTTCACAGATACGCAGTATTTT CASSVVEFTDTQYF
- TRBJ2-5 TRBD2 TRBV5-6 TGTGCCAGCAGCTTGCGGGGGGAAGAGACCCAGTACTTC CASSLRGEETQYF
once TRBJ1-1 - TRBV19 TGTGCCAGTAACCCAGATGCGAACACTGAAGCTTTCTTT CASNPDANTEAFF
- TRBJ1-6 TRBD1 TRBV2 TGTGCCAGCAGTCACAGGGGGCCAAGGAATTCACCCCTCCACTTT CASSHRGPRNSPLHF
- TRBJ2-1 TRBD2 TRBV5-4 TGTGCCAGCAGCTCGAGCGGGGGGGTCTACAATGAGCAGTTCTTC CASSSSGGVYNEQFF
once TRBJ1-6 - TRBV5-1 TGCGCCAGCAGCTTGGCCAGGGTCGACGGCAATTCACCCCTCCACTTT CASSLARVDGNSPLHF
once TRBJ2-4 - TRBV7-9 TGTGCCAGCAGCCCGAGGGCTAGCCTGGAGGACATTCAGTACTTC CASSPRASLEDIQYF
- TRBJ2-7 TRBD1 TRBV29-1 TGCAGCGTTGAATCGGGACAGGGATCCTACGAGCAGTACTTC CSVESGQGSYEQYF
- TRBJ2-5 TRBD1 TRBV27 TGTGCCAGCAGTCCCTTCCTACAGGGGGCCGGGGAGACCCAGTACTTC CASSPFLQGAGETQYF
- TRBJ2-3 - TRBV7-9 TGTGCCAGCAGCTTAGCTAGGGGCCTGGACAGCTATACGCAGTATTTT CASSLARGLDSYTQYF
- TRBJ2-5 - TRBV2 TGTGCCAGCGTGCAAGAGAGGACCCAGTACTTC CASVQERTQYF
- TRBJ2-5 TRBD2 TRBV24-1 TGTGCCACCAGAGCGGGGAGGGTCCAAGAGACCCAGTACTTC CATRAGRVQETQYF
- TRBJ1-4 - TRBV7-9 TGTGCCAGCAGCTTAGAAGGGGCACGTGAAAAACTGTTTTTT CASSLEGAREKLFF
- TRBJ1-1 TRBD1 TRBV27 TGTGCCAGCAGTTCCTACAGGGGAGGCACTGAAGCTTTCTTT CASSSYRGGTEAFF
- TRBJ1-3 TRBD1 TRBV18 TGTGCCAGCTCACCACCGGGACAGGCTGGAAACACCATATATTTT CASSPPGQAGNTIYF
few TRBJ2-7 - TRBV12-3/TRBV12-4 TGTGCCACCCAACAGGGGGGGTACGAGCAGTACTTC CATQQGGYEQYF
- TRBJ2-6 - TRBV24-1 TGTGCCACCAGTGAGGGGGGACAGCTGCCCTCTGGGGCCAACGTCCTGACTTTC CATSEGGQLPSGANVLTF
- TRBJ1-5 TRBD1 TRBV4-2 TGTGCCAGCAGCCAATCCGCGACAGGGGTAGCGGCCCAGCCCCAGCATTTT CASSQSATGVAAQPQHF
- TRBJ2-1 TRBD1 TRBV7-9 TGTGCCAGCAGCTTAGGACAGGGCACCTACAATGAGCAGTTCTTC CASSLGQGTYNEQFF
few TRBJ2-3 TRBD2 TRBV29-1 TGCAGCGTTGAAAGTTTCGGGGGGGACCGCACAGATACGCAGTATTTT CSVESFGGDRTDTQYF
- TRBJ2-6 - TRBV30 TGTGCCTGCGCGGGGGCAGACATCTCTGGGGCCAACGTCCTGACTTTC CACAGADISGANVLTF
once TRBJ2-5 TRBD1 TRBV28 TGTGCCAGCAGTTTGGCGAGACAGGGTGATGAGACCCAGTACTTC CASSLARQGDETQYF
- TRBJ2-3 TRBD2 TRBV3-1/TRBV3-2 TGTGCCAGCAGCCAAGGCAGCGGGGGGCGCACAGATACGCAGTATTTT CASSQGSGGRTDTQYF
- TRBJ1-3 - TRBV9 TGTGCCAGCAGCGTAGAATTAAACTCTGGAAACACCATATATTTT CASSVELNSGNTIYF
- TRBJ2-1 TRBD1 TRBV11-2 TGTGCCAGCAGCTACCCGGGACAGCCTTACAATGAGCAGTTCTTC CASSYPGQPYNEQFF
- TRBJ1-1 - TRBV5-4 TGTGCCAGCAGCCCGTCGGGGAGGGCGGCTTTCTTT CASSPSGRAAFF
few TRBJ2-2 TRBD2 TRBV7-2 TGTGCCAGCAGCACGCTAGCGGGGGCGATTGCGAACACCGGGGAGCTGTTTTTT CASSTLAGAIANTGELFF
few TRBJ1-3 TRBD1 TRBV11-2 TGTGCCAGCAGCTTACAGGACAGGGGGTTTCCTGGAAACACCATATATTTT CASSLQDRGFPGNTIYF
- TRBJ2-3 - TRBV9 TGTGCCAGCAGCGCTCAGGGGTGGGCAGATACGCAGTATTTT CASSAQGWADTQYF
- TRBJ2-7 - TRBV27 TGTGCCAGCAGTTTAGTGCAGGGGATGAAAAACGAGCAGTACTTC CASSLVQGMKNEQYF
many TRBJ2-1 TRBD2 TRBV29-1 TGCAGCGTTGACCTAGCGGGGTCGGGCAATGAGCAGTTCTTC CSVDLAGSGNEQFF
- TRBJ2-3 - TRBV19 TGTGCCAGTAGTAAACTAGGCATTCGCACAGATACGCAGTATTTT CASSKLGIRTDTQYF
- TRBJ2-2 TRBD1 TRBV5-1 TGCGCCAGCAGCTGGGACAGGGAGATCGGGGAGCTGTTTTTT CASSWDREIGELFF